The rows below give T cell receptor beta chains drawn from one sample of a study of post-analysis software for immune sequencing data. TCRdb re-analysed the PCR reads in MiXCR, keeping a single row per CDR3 protein. The repertoire holds hundreds of thousands of distinct CDR3 sequences, with 30% as singletons. The material sequenced was blood. These receptors came from a girl aged 5 to 17 with multiple sclerosis. Each CDR3 is given with its conserved first and last residue. Each record gives: V gene, J gene, CDR3 protein.

V: TRBV20-1; J: TRBJ2-5; CDR3: CSASAGAGETQYF
V: TRBV4-3; J: NA; CDR3: CASSQGRPGLAYEQYF
V: TRBV20-1; J: TRBJ1-2; CDR3: CSASLYGGGNYGYTF
V: TRBV20-1; J: TRBJ2-5; CDR3: CSAREPTGGEETQYF
V: TRBV20-1; J: TRBJ2-7; CDR3: CSARVSTSGTYEQYF
V: TRBV20-1; J: TRBJ2-1; CDR3: CSARDQYMPYRAGQYNEQFF
V: TRBV20-1; J: TRBJ2-3; CDR3: CSARGPRKRLAGGPSTDTQYF
V: TRBV20-1; J: TRBJ2-5; CDR3: CSATTTGQETQYF
V: TRBV29-1; J: TRBJ1-1; CDR3: CSGGEEPTTEAFF
V: TRBV15; J: TRBJ1-2; CDR3: CATSEGRGNYGYTF
V: TRBV7-2; J: TRBJ1-2; CDR3: CACSVTGGGYTF
V: TRBV6-6; J: TRBJ2-7; CDR3: CASSTNRAEQYF
V: TRBV5-1; J: TRBJ1-1; CDR3: CASRVTGGAATEAFF